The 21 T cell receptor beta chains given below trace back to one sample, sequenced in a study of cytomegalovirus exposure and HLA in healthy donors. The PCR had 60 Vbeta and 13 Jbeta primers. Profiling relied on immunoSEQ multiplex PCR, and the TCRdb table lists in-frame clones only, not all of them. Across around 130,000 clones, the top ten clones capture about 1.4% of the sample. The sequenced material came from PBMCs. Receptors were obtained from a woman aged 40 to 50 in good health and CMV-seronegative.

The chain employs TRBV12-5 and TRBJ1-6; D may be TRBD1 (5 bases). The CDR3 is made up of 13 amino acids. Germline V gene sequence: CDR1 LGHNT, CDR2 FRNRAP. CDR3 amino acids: CGGGGRLNSPLHF. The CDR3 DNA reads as TGTGGGGGGGGAGGGAGGTTGAATTCACCCCTCCACTTT.

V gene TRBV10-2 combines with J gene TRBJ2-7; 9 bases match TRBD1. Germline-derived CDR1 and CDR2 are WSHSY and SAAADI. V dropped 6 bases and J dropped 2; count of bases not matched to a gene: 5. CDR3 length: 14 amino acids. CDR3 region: CASRSGTGTYEQYF. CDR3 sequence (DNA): TGCGCCAGCAGATCCGGGACAGGGACCTACGAGCAGTACTTC.

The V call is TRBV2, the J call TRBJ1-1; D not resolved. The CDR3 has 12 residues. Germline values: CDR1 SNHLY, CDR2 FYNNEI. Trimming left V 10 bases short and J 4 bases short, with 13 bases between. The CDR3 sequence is CATDSGSTEAFF. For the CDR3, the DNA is TGTGCCACAGACTCCGGAAGCACTGAAGCTTTCTTT.

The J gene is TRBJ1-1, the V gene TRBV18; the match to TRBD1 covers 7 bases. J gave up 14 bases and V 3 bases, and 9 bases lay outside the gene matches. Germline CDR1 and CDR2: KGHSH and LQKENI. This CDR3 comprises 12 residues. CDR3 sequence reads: CASSPSGTDRFF. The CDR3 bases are TGTGCCAGCTCACCCTCCGGGACAGACCGATTCTTT.

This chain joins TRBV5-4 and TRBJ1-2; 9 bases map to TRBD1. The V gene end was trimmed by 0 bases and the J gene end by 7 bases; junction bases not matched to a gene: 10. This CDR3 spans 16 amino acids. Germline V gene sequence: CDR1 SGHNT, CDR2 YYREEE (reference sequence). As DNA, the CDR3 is TGTGCCAGCAGCTTGGCAGGACAGGGGAAGGCGGGTGGCTACACCTTC. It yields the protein CASSLAGQGKAGGYTF.

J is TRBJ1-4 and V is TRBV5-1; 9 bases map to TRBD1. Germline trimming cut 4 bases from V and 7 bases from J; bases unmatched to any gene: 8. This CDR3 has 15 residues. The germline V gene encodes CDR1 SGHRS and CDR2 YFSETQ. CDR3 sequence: CASSIGQGSFEKLFF. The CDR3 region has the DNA TGCGCCAGCAGCATTGGACAGGGGTCATTTGAAAAACTGTTTTTT.

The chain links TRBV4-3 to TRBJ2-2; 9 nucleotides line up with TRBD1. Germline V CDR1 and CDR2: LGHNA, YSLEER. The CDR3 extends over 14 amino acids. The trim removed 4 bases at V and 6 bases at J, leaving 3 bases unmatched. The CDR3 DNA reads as TGCGCCAGCAGCCGGAACAGGGGGCCCGGGGAGCTGTTTTTT. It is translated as CASSRNRGPGELFF.

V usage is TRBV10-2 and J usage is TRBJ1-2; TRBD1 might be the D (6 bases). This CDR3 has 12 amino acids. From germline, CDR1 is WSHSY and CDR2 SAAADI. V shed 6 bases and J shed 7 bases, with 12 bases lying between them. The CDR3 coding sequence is TGCGCCAGCAGAAAGGACAGCGGTGGCTACACCTTC. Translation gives CASRKDSGGYTF.

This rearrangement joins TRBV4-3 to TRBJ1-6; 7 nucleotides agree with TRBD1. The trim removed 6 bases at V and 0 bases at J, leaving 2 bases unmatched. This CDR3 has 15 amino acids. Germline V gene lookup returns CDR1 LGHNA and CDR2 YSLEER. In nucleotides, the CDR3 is TGCGCCAGCAGACCAGGGGGCTCCTATAATTCACCCCTCCACTTT. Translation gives CASRPGGSYNSPLHF.

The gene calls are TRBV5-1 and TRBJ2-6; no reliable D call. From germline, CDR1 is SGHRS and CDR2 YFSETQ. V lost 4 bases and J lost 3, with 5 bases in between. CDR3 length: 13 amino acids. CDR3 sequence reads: CASSLFGANVLTF. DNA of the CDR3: TGCGCCAGCAGCCTGTTTGGGGCCAACGTCCTGACTTTC.

In DNA, the CDR3 is TGTGCCAGCAAAAAGGGGGTCCCAGATACGCAGTATTTT. The encoded protein is CASKKGVPDTQYF. The chain combines TRBV6-5 with TRBJ2-3, with a weak D call TRBD1 (6 bases). The CDR3 sequence is 13 residues long. The germline V gene encodes CDR1 MNHEY and CDR2 SVGAGI. Between the trimmed V and J ends, which lost 7 bases and 4 bases, there was a span of 12 bases.

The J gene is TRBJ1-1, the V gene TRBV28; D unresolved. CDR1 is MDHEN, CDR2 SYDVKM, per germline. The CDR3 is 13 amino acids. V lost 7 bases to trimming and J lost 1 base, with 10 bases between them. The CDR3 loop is CASKGGWNTEAFF. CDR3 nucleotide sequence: TGTGCCAGCAAAGGAGGTTGGAACACTGAAGCTTTCTTT.

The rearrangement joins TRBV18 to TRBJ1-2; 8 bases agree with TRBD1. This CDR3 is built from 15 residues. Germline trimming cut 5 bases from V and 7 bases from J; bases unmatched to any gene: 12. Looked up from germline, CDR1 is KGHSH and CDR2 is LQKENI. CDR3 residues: CASSETRIQGGGYTF. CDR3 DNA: TGTGCCAGCTCAGAAACCCGGATACAGGGGGGTGGCTACACCTTC. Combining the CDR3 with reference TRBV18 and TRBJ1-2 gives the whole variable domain NAGVMQNPRHLVRRRGQEARLRCSPMKGHSHVYWYRQLPEEGLKFMVYLQKENIIDESGMPKERFSAEFPKEGPSILRIQQVVRGDSAAYFCASSETRIQGGGYTFGSGTRLTVV.

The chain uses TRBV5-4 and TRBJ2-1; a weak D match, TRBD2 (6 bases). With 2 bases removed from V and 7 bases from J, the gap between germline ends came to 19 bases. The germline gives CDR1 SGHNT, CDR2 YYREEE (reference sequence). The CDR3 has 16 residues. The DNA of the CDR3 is TGTGCCAGCAGCTTCCTAAGCTGGGGGGAACGAAATGAGCAGTTCTTC. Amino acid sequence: CASSFLSWGERNEQFF.

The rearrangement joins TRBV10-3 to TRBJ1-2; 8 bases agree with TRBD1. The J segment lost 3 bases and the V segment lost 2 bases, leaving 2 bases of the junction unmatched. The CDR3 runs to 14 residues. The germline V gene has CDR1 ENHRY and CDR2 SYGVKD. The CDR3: CAISETGGDYGYTF. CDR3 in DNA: TGTGCCATCAGTGAGACAGGGGGTGACTATGGCTACACCTTC.

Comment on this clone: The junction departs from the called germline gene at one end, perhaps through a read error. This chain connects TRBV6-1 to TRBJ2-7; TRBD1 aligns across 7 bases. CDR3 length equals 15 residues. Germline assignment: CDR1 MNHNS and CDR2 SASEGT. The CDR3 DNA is TGTGCCAGCAGTGGAGTCCGGACAGGCTCCCACGAGCAGTACTTC. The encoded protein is CASSGVRTGSHEQYF.

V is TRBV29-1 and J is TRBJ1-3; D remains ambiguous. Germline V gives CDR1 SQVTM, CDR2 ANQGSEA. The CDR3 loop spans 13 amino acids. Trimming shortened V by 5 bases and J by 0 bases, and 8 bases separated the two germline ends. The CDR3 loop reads CSVMGPSGNTIYF. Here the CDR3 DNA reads TGCAGCGTTATGGGCCCCTCTGGAAACACCATATATTTT.

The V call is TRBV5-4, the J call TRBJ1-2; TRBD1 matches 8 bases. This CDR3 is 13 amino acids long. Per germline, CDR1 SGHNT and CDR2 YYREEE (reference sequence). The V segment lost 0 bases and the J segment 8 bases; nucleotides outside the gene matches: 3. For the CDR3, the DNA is TGTGCCAGCAGCTTGGTAGCAGGGGGCGGCTACACCTTC. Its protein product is CASSLVAGGGYTF.

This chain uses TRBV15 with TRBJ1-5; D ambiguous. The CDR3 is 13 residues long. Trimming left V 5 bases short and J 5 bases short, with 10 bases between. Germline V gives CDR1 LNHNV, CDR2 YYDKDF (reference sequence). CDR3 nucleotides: TGTGCCACCAGCCGTGGCAGCGATCAGCCCCAGCATTTT. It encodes CATSRGSDQPQHF.

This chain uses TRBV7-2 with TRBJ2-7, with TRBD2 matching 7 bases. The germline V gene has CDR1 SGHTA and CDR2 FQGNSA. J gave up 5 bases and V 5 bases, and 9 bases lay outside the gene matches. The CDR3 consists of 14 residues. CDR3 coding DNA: TGTGCCAGCAGCACCCACGGGGGAGGGGACGAGCAGTACTTC. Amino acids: CASSTHGGGDEQYF. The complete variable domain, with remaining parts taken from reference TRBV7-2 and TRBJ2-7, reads GAGVSQSPSNKVTEKGKDVELRCDPISGHTALYWYRQSLGQGLEFLIYFQGNSAPDKSGLPSDRFSAERTGGSVSTLTIQRTQQEDSAVYLCASSTHGGGDEQYFGPGTRLTVT.

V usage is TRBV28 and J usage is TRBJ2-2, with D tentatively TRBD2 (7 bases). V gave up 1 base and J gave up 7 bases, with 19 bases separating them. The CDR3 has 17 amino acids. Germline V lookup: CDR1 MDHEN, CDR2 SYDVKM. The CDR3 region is CASSLSPWWGGSGELFF. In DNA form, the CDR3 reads TGTGCCAGCAGTTTATCTCCGTGGTGGGGGGGCAGCGGGGAGCTGTTTTTT.